This TCR beta chain was identified in a study of vaccination and CD4 T cells after COVID-19. Sequencing of cultured CD4+ T cell DNA used the Oncomine TCR Beta short-read assay. TCRdb itself ran the PCR reads through MiXCR, one entry per CDR3 protein. The sample records approximately 16,000 distinct CDR3 sequences, roughly 28% being singletons. The treatment denotes: roughly 10-day PBMC culture with coronavirus spike peptide pools or control peptides (ViraFEST assay). As concerns this clonotype: The antigen is undetermined.

There are 12 residues in the CDR3. V was trimmed by 5 bases and J by 4 bases, leaving 8 bases between them. Germline V gene lookup returns CDR1 SGHTA and CDR2 FQGNSA. Sequenced input: cultured CD4+ T cells from blood. This rearrangement joins TRBV7-2 to TRBJ2-5; unclear D gene. The clonotype comes from a human donor with COVID-19. The CDR3 loop reads CASSAFRETQYF. The CDR3, as DNA: TGTGCCAGCAGCGCATTCAGAGAGACCCAGTACTTC.